Here is one TCR beta chain with its context. The read comes to an end 3 residues before the CDR3 does, leaving the germline J gene to fill in the end. V lost 5 bases and J lost 6; bases outside the gene matches: 8. From germline, CDR1 is SGHAT and CDR2 FQNNGV. The length of the CDR3 is 15 residues. Sequencing used immunoSEQ multiplex PCR; TCRdb keeps in-frame clones, though not all of them. The sample data list about 32,000 clones. This sample is part of a study of T cells in women clearing cervical HPV infection. The origin of this receptor is a woman aged 18-69 years with a cervical HPV16 infection that either progressed to CIN3+ or cleared (not recorded which). The gene calls are TRBV11-2 and TRBJ2-3; 10 bases align to TRBD2. Material: blood buffy coat. Partial CDR3 DNA: TGTGCCAGCAGCCTAATTTCTAGCGGGAGTGATACG. This encodes CASSLISSGSDT. The full CDR3 sequence reads CASSLISSGSDTQYF.